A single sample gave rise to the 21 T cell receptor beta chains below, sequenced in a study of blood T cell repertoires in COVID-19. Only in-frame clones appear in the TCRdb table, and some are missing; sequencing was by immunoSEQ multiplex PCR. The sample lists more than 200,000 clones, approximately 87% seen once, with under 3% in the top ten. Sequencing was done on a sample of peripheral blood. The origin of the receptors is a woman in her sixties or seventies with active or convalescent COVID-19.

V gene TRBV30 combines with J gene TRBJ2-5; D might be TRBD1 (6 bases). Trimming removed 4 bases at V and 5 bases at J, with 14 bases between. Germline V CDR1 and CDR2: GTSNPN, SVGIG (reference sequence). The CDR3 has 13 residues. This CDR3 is CAWTGAQGETQYF. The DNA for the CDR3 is TGTGCCTGGACAGGGGCTCAAGGGGAGACCCAGTACTTC.

This CDR3 reads CASRILGTAFNTGELFF. CDR3 in DNA: TGTGCCAGCAGGATCCTCGGGACAGCTTTTAACACCGGGGAGCTGTTTTTT. The chain couples TRBV7-2 to TRBJ2-2, with 7 nucleotides matching TRBD1. V trimming: 6 bases; J trimming: 2 bases; junction bases outside the gene matches: 12. CDR3 length: 17 amino acids. The germline V gene has CDR1 SGHTA and CDR2 FQGNSA.

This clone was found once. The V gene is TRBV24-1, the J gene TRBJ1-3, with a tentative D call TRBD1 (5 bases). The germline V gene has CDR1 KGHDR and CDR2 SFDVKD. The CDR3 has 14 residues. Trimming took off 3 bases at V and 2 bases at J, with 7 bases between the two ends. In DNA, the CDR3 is TGTGCCACCAGTGATGTGACAGCTGGAAACACCATATATTTT. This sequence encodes CATSDVTAGNTIYF.

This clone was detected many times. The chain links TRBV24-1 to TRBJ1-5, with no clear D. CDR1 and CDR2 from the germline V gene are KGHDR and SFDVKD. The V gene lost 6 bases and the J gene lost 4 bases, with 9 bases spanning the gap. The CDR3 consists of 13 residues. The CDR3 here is CATSQQLNQPQHF. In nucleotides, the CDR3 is TGTGCCACCAGTCAACAGCTGAATCAGCCCCAGCATTTT.

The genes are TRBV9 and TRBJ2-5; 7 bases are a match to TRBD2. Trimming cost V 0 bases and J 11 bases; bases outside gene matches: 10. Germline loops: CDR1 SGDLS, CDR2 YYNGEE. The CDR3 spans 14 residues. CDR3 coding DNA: TGTGCCAGCAGCGTAGCGGGCGAGGGAGGGACGCAGTACTTC. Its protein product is CASSVAGEGGTQYF.

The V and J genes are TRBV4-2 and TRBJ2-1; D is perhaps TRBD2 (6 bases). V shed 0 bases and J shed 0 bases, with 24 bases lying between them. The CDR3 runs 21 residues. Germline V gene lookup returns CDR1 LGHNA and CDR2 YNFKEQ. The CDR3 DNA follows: TGTGCCAGCAGCCAAGAGAGTTCAGTAGGAGGGCGGATAAGCTCCTACAATGAGCAGTTCTTC. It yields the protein CASSQESSVGGRISSYNEQFF.

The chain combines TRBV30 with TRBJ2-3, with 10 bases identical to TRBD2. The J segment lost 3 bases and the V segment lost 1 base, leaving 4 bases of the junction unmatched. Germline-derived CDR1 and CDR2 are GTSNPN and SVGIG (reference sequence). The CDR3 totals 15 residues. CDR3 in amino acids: CAWSASGSLTDTQYF. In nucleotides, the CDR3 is TGTGCCTGGAGTGCTAGCGGGAGTTTAACAGATACGCAGTATTTT.

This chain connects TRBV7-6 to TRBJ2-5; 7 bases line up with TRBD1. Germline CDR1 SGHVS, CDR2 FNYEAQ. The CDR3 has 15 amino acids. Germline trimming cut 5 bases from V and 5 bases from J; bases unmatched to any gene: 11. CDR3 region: CASSRPVTGTETQYF. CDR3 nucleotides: TGTGCCAGCAGCCGACCAGTGACAGGGACCGAGACCCAGTACTTC.

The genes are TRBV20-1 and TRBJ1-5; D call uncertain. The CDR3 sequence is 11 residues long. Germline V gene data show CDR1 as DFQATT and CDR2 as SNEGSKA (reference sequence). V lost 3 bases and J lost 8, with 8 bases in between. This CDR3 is CSARLGEPQHF. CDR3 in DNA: TGCAGTGCTAGGCTTGGAGAGCCCCAGCATTTT.

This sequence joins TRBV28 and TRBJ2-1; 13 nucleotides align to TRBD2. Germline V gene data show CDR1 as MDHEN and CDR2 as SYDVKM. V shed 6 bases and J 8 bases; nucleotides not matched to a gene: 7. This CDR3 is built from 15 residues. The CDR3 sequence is CASSSGLAGSYEQFF. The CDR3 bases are TGTGCCAGCAGCTCGGGACTAGCGGGAAGTTATGAGCAGTTCTTC.

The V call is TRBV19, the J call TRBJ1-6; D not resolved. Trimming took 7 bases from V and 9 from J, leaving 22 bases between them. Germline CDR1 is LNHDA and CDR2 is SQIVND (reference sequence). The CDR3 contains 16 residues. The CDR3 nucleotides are TGTGCCAGTACGAGAAAAAGCGGGCCCAGCGGTTCACCCCTCCACTTT. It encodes CASTRKSGPSGSPLHF. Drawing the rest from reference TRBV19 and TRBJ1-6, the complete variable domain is DGGITQSPKYLFRKEGQNVTLSCEQNLNHDAMYWYRQDPGQGLRLIYYSQIVNDFQKGDIAEGYSVSREKKESFPLTVTSAQKNPTAFYLCASTRKSGPSGSPLHFGNGTRLTVT.

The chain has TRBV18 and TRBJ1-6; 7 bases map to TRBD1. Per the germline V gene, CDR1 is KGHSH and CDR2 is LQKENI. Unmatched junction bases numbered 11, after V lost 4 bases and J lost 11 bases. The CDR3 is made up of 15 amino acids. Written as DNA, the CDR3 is TGTGCCAGCTCACTGAAACGGGACAGAGACGCACCCCTCCACTTT. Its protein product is CASSLKRDRDAPLHF.

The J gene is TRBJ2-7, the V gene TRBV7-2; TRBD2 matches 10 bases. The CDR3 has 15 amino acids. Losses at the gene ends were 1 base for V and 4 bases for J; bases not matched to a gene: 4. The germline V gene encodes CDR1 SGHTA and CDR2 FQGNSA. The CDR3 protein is CASSLGSGGWYEQYF. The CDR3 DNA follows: TGTGCCAGCAGCTTAGGTAGCGGGGGGTGGTACGAGCAGTACTTC.

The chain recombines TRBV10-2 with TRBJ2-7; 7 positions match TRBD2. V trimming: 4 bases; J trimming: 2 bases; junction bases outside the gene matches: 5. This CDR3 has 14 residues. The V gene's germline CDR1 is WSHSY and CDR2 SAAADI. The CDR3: CASSGGGPPYEQYF. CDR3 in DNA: TGCGCCAGCAGTGGGGGGGGACCGCCCTACGAGCAGTACTTC.

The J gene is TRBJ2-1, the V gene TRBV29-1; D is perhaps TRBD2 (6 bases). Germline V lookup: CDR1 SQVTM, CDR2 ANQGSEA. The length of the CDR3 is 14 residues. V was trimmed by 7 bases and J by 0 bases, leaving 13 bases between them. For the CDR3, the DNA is TGCAGCGGGAGGGTAGGTCCCTCCTACAATGAGCAGTTCTTC. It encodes CSGRVGPSYNEQFF.

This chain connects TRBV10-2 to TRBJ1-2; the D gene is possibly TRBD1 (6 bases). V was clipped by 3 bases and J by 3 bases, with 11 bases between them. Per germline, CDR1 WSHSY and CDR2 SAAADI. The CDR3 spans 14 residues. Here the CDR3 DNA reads TGCGCCAGCAGTGAAACAGGGAGGGACTATGGCTACACCTTC. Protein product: CASSETGRDYGYTF.

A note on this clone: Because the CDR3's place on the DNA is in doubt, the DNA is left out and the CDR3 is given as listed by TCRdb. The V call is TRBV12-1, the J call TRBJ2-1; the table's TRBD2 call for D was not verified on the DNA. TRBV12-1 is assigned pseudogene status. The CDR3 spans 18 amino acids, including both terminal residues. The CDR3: CASSFASGSLGSYNEQFF.

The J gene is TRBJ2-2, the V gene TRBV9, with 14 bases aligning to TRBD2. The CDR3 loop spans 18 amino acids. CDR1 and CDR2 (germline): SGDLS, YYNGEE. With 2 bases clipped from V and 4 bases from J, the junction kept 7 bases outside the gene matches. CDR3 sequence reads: CASSVRLAGGPSTGELFF. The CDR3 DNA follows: TGTGCCAGCAGCGTCAGACTAGCGGGAGGGCCTAGCACCGGGGAGCTGTTTTTT.

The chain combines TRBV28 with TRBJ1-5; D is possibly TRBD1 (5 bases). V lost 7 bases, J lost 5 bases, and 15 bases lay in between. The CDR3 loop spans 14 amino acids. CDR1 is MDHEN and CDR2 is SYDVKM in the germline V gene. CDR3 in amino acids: CASTLGQGDQPQHF. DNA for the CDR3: TGTGCCAGCACCTTGGGGCAGGGTGATCAGCCCCAGCATTTT.

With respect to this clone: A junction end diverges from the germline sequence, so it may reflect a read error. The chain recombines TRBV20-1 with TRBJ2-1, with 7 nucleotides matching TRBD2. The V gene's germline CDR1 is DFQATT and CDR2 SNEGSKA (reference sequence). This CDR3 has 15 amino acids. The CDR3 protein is CSASSQPGGYSEQFF. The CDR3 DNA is TGCAGTGCTAGTAGCCAGCCGGGGGGTTACAGTGAGCAGTTCTTC.

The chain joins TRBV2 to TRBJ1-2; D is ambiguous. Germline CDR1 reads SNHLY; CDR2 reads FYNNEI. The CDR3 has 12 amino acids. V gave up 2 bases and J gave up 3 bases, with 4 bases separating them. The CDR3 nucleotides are TGTGCCAGCAGTGAAACAGACTATGGCTACACCTTC. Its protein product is CASSETDYGYTF.